This entry concerns a single T cell receptor beta chain. The sample originates from a study of T cell responses to AZD1222 COVID-19 vaccine. Generated by immunoSEQ multiplex PCR, the TCRdb table keeps only in-frame clones and is missing some. This sample has 75,000 to 90,000 clones; approximately 85% occur once, and the top ten carry 10% to 15%. The V gene lost 10 bases and the J gene lost 2 bases, with 13 bases spanning the gap. This CDR3 has 13 amino acids. The chain couples TRBV12-3 or TRBV12-4 to TRBJ2-3; TRBD1 is a possible D gene (5 bases). The material was peripheral blood, obtained on day 0 of AZD1222 vaccination. The receptor was derived from an adult in good health. In DNA form, the CDR3 reads TGTGCCACGGCCCAGGGCCCCACAGATACGCAGTATTTT. Translation: CATAQGPTDTQYF.